Listed below are T cell receptor beta chains from one sample, sequenced in a study of identical twins. MiXCR, applied by TCRdb to the 5' RACE reads, yields one record per CDR3 protein. The sample consists of 520,000 or so distinct CDR3 sequences, roughly a fifth of them appearing once. These data were also filed under a second study, of T cells expressing NK-cell markers.

The sample comprised CD4+ T cells sorted from blood. These receptors were obtained from a woman in her late teens or twenties in good health. The CDR3 runs from the conserved cysteine through the conserved F or W. D genes are given only for firm matches. A row's size may be missing; if present it is once, few, many or a size class.

j_call,clone_size,v_call,d_call,cdr3_nt,cdr3_aa
TRBJ1-1,NA,TRBV6-1,NA,TGTGCCAGCAGTCCGGGATCGGCGATCCCTGAAGCTTTCTTT,CASSPGSAIPEAFF
TRBJ2-6,few,TRBV5-1,TRBD1,TGCGCCAGCAGCAGCTTGACAGGGCCCTCTGGGGCCAACGTCCTGACTTTC,CASSSLTGPSGANVLTF
TRBJ2-7,many,TRBV29-1,TRBD1,TGCAGCGTTGAAGATCGGCAGGGGGTCCGTCCCGAGCAGTACTTC,CSVEDRQGVRPEQYF
TRBJ1-4,NA,TRBV12-3/TRBV12-4,NA,TGTGCCAGCAGCCCGCGCAGGGGCCTGGGAAAACTGTTTTTT,CASSPRRGLGKLFF
TRBJ2-5,NA,TRBV3-1,TRBD2,TGTGCCAGCAGCCGCGGGGGGCCATATCAAGAGACCCAGTACTTC,CASSRGGPYQETQYF
TRBJ1-1,NA,TRBV7-8,NA,TGTGCCAGCAGCCCTGAGGTGGGGAGGACTGAAGCTTTCTTT,CASSPEVGRTEAFF
TRBJ1-1,NA,TRBV28,NA,TGTGCCAGCAATACAGGGATGAACACTGAAGCTTTCTTT,CASNTGMNTEAFF
TRBJ2-7,few,TRBV6-1,TRBD1,TGTGCCAGCAAAACGGACAGGAGAACCTACGAGCAGTACTTC,CASKTDRRTYEQYF
TRBJ2-7,NA,TRBV15,NA,TGTGCCACCAGCAGAGGAGACGGGGCGAACTCCTACGAGCAGTACTTC,CATSRGDGANSYEQYF
TRBJ1-1,many,TRBV12-3/TRBV12-4,TRBD1,TGTGCCAGCAGCCCGACAGGGCGAGTTAAAGCTTTCTTT,CASSPTGRVKAFF
TRBJ2-1,few,TRBV3-1,TRBD2,TGTGCCAGCAGCGCAACGACTAGCGGGGTCTACAATGAGCAGTTCTTC,CASSATTSGVYNEQFF
TRBJ2-1,NA,TRBV7-9,NA,TGTGCCAGCAGCCCCTTTAGGAATGAGCAGTTCTTC,CASSPFRNEQFF
TRBJ2-5,NA,TRBV6-2/TRBV6-3,TRBD2,TGTGCCAGCAGTTACTCGGCTAGCGGGAGGGCCCGGAGAGAGACCCAGTACTTC,CASSYSASGRARRETQYF
TRBJ2-5,NA,TRBV7-2,NA,TGTGCCAGCAGCAGGGGGGCTGGGGAGACCCAGTACTTC,CASSRGAGETQYF
TRBJ1-1,few,TRBV20-1,TRBD1,TGCAGTGCTAGTAAGGGACAGGGGGGCACTGAAGCTTTCTTT,CSASKGQGGTEAFF
TRBJ1-1,many,TRBV11-2,TRBD1,TGTGCCAGCAGCCGAAGTGATACAGGGGCGAACACTGAAGCTTTCTTT,CASSRSDTGANTEAFF
TRBJ2-3,many,TRBV12-3/TRBV12-4,NA,TGTGCCAGCAGTTTATCGCCCGATACGCAGTATTTT,CASSLSPDTQYF
TRBJ2-7,NA,TRBV20-1,NA,TGCAGTGCGGATAGACCCGGGACGACCGAGCAGTACTTC,CSADRPGTTEQYF
TRBJ1-6,few,TRBV12-3/TRBV12-4,NA,TGTGCCAGCAGCCTCGGACAGTCTCCTCATAATTCACCCCTCCACTTT,CASSLGQSPHNSPLHF
TRBJ2-1,few,TRBV5-5,NA,TGTGCCAGCAGCTTGGATCGAGCGAAGCCCTACAATGAGCAGTTCTTC,CASSLDRAKPYNEQFF
TRBJ2-5,NA,TRBV20-1,TRBD2,TGCAGTGCTAGATACGCGGGAGGGGGCGAGACCCAGTACTTC,CSARYAGGGETQYF
TRBJ1-5,NA,TRBV12-3/TRBV12-4,TRBD1,TGTGCCAGCAATAAGGACAGGTTTCAGCCCCAGCATTTT,CASNKDRFQPQHF
TRBJ2-2,many,TRBV20-1,NA,TGCAGTGCCCCCACGGCACCGAACACCGGGGAGCTGTTTTTT,CSAPTAPNTGELFF
TRBJ2-3,NA,TRBV20-1,TRBD2,TGCAGTGCTGAGACTAGCGGGAGGGCAGATACGCAGTATTTT,CSAETSGRADTQYF
TRBJ2-3,few,TRBV7-2,TRBD1,TGTGCCAGCAGCTTGGACAGGGGAAGAACAGATACGCAGTATTTT,CASSLDRGRTDTQYF
TRBJ1-2,few,TRBV20-1,NA,TGCAGTGCTAGAGTAGAAGGGGCGGACGGCTACACCTTC,CSARVEGADGYTF
TRBJ1-6,NA,TRBV4-3,TRBD1,TGCGCCAGCAGCCAAGCAGACAGGGCGTCACCCCTCCACTTT,CASSQADRASPLHF
TRBJ2-7,few,TRBV20-1,NA,TGCAGTGCTAGGGGGGGCTACGGGGCCTACGAGCAGTACTTC,CSARGGYGAYEQYF
TRBJ2-1,NA,TRBV29-1,TRBD2,TGCAGCGTTGAAAAGGGTAGCGGGGGGGGAGACGATGAGCAGTTCTTC,CSVEKGSGGGDDEQFF
TRBJ2-4,NA,TRBV3-1,NA,TGTGCCAGCAGCCGCTCGGACAGATTAGCCAAAAACATTCAGTACTTC,CASSRSDRLAKNIQYF
TRBJ2-1,NA,TRBV3-1,TRBD2,TGTGCCAGCAGCCAAAGGGGTGAGCGGGGCTACAATGAGCAGTTCTTC,CASSQRGERGYNEQFF
TRBJ2-3,many,TRBV4-3,NA,TGCGCCAGCAGCCTCCCGAGAAGGGGTAGCGCGGGAGATACGCAGTATTTT,CASSLPRRGSAGDTQYF
TRBJ1-1,many,TRBV3-1,NA,TGTGCCAGCAGCCAGGGCGTTTTAGCTGAAGCTTTCTTT,CASSQGVLAEAFF
TRBJ2-7,NA,TRBV9,NA,TGTGCCAGCAGCGTGACGACTAGCTACGAGCAGTACTTC,CASSVTTSYEQYF
TRBJ2-3,few,TRBV6-1,NA,TGTGCCAGCGCCTCCCCGCCAGGCACAGATACGCAGTATTTT,CASASPPGTDTQYF
TRBJ2-1,few,TRBV5-5,TRBD2,TGTGCCAGCAGCTCGCTCCTAGCGGGCCTTGAAAATGAGCAGTTCTTC,CASSSLLAGLENEQFF
TRBJ2-7,NA,TRBV5-1,NA,TGCGCCAGCAGCTGGCCCCAACGGGAGAACGCATACGAGCAGTACTTC,CASSWPQRENAYEQYF
TRBJ2-1,NA,TRBV7-9,NA,TGTGCCAGCAGCTCCGGACTGGTCCATGAGCAGTTCTTC,CASSSGLVHEQFF
TRBJ2-1,few,TRBV20-1,NA,TGCAGTGCTAGAGACTCCGGGGGCTCTGCTTACAATGAGCAGTTCTTC,CSARDSGGSAYNEQFF
TRBJ1-2,NA,TRBV15,NA,TGTGCCACCAGCAGAGCAAGTGGGCAGTCCTATGGCTACACCTTC,CATSRASGQSYGYTF
TRBJ2-6,few,TRBV5-8,NA,TGTGCCAGCAGCTTTATGGGGATCGGGGCCAACGTCCTGACTTTC,CASSFMGIGANVLTF
TRBJ2-3,NA,TRBV5-1,TRBD2,TGCGCCAGCAGCTACGGGACTAGCGGGGGGGATACGCAGTATTTT,CASSYGTSGGDTQYF
TRBJ1-1,many,TRBV12-3/TRBV12-4,NA,TGTGCCAGCAGGGGGGACACAGCCGAAGCTTTCTTT,CASRGDTAEAFF
TRBJ2-1,few,TRBV20-1,TRBD2,TGCAGTGCTAGGAAGAGACTAGCGGGAGCGGATCAGTTCTTC,CSARKRLAGADQFF
TRBJ1-1,few,TRBV5-1,TRBD1,TGCGCCAGCAGCACGCAGGGGGCCGAGAACACTGAAGCTTTCTTT,CASSTQGAENTEAFF
TRBJ2-1,once,TRBV10-3,TRBD2,TGTGCCATCAGTTCCGGGACTAGCGGACACAATGAGCAGTTCTTC,CAISSGTSGHNEQFF
TRBJ2-3,once,TRBV20-1,TRBD2,TGCAGTGCTTTCCTAGCGGGTCTTGGTACGCAGTATTTT,CSAFLAGLGTQYF